This T cell receptor beta chain derives from a study of shared clonotypes between healthy human individuals. Germline CDR1 is MNHEY and CDR2 is SVGAGI. The V gene end was trimmed by 0 bases and the J gene end by 4 bases; junction bases not matched to a gene: 3. The CDR3 loop spans 15 amino acids. Positively selected for CCR7, the CD45RO-negative cells used as naive CD8 cells excluded terminally differentiated effector memory CD45RA+ cells. Libraries were prepared by immunoSEQ multiplex PCR; TCRdb keeps only in-frame clonotypes and omits some of them. The table records over 2,000,000 clones, around 93% of them present only once. As for this clone: Within the sample, other DNA sequences also encode this same CDR3.

The chain uses TRBV6-5 and TRBJ2-7; 10 bases fit TRBD2. The receptor's source is a man aged 18 to 35 in good health. Some clones in this sample may be carry-over from other donors' samples. Sequencing input: naive CD8+ T cells from PBMCs. The CDR3 bases are TGTGCCAGCAGTTACTCAGTAGCGGGAGGATACGAGCAGTACTTC. It translates to CASSYSVAGGYEQYF.